This T cell receptor (beta chain) was recovered during a study of cytomegalovirus exposure and HLA in healthy donors. On the study more broadly: T cells numbering around 190 million yielded around 120 million unique TCR beta sequences in an earlier analysis.

PCR amplification relied on 60 Vbeta primers (plus 13 Jbeta primers). The assay was immunoSEQ multiplex PCR, and TCRdb's table has in-frame clones only and misses some. The sample has around 76,000 clones. Germline values: CDR1 MRHNA, CDR2 SNTAGT. The CDR3 has 17 residues. The V end lost 9 bases, the J end lost 0 bases, and 21 bases lay between the germline ends. The clonotype was recovered from a man in his forties or fifties in good health and CMV-seronegative. The chain links TRBV6-4 to TRBJ1-5, with D tentatively TRBD1 (6 bases). The sequenced material came from PBMCs. Here the CDR3 reads CARETGPTTYSNQPQHF. DNA for the CDR3: TGTGCCAGAGAGACAGGCCCCACGACCTATAGCAATCAGCCCCAGCATTTT.